These 32 T cell receptor beta chains were sequenced from one sample in a study of OX40 agonist ivuxolimab in advanced cancers. Sequencing was performed with immunoSEQ multiplex PCR; in TCRdb, only in-frame clones are kept and a portion is missing. The table includes over 45,000 clones, roughly 86% detected once. Sequenced material: CD4+ or CD8+ T cells sorted from blood, taken in a trial of the OX40 agonist ivuxolimab. The receptors come from an adult with an advanced solid tumor such as melanoma, head and neck, liver or kidney cancer.

The rearrangement uses TRBV2 and TRBJ2-5; TRBD2 is a possible D gene (5 bases). V lost 4 bases to trimming and J lost 5 bases, with 17 bases between them. This CDR3 is 15 amino acids long. Germline V gene sequence: CDR1 SNHLY, CDR2 FYNNEI. The chain's CDR3 is CASSVSENRRETQYF. The CDR3 nucleotides read TGTGCCAGCAGTGTGAGCGAGAATAGGAGGGAGACCCAGTACTTC.

This clone was seen just once. This sequence joins TRBV6-5 and TRBJ1-2; 9 bases align to TRBD1. This CDR3 is 14 amino acids long. In germline, CDR1 is MNHEY, CDR2 SVGAGI. Germline trimming cut 7 bases from V and 2 bases from J; bases unmatched to any gene: 5. In DNA form, the CDR3 reads TGTGCCAGCACTGGGACAGGGAGAAACTATGGCTACACCTTC. Translated: CASTGTGRNYGYTF.

The rearrangement uses TRBV2 and TRBJ2-5, with 11 nucleotides matching TRBD1. From germline, CDR1 is SNHLY and CDR2 FYNNEI. V lost 7 bases, J lost 0 bases, and 7 bases stayed unmatched. The CDR3 length is 16 residues. The CDR3 coding sequence is TGTGCCAGCATCCGGGACAGGGGGGGGCACCAAGAGACCCAGTACTTC. Translation gives CASIRDRGGHQETQYF.

The gene calls are TRBV12-5 and TRBJ1-6, with unresolved D. The germline V gene encodes CDR1 LGHNT and CDR2 FRNRAP. The CDR3 length is 16 residues. Trimming shortened V by 0 bases and J by 5 bases, and 11 bases separated the two germline ends. In DNA, the CDR3 is TGTGCTAGTGGTTTGGTAGTGGGTAGGGATAATTCACCCCTCCACTTT. This translates into CASGLVVGRDNSPLHF. Full variable domain (outside the CDR3, taken from reference TRBV12-5 and TRBJ1-6): DARVTQTPRHKVTEMGQEVTMRCQPILGHNTVFWYRQTMMQGLELLAYFRNRAPLDDSGMPKDRFSAEMPDATLATLKIQPSEPRDSAVYFCASGLVVGRDNSPLHFGNGTRLTVT.

The J gene is TRBJ1-3, the V gene TRBV4-1, with D possibly matching TRBD1 (6 bases). Looked up from germline, CDR1 is MGHRA and CDR2 is YSYEKL. V gave up 3 bases and J gave up 0 bases, with 18 bases separating them. The CDR3 consists of 18 residues. The CDR3 protein is CASSHLRGGVPSGNTIYF. The CDR3 DNA reads as TGCGCCAGCAGCCACTTGAGGGGGGGCGTACCCTCTGGAAACACCATATATTTT.

The chain couples TRBV11-2 to TRBJ2-5, with 8 positions matching TRBD1. Germline-derived CDR1 and CDR2 are SGHAT and FQNNGV. This CDR3 has 14 amino acids. The trim removed 5 bases at V and 4 bases at J, leaving 6 bases unmatched. The CDR3 loop reads CASSPTGGRETQYF. CDR3 bases: TGTGCCAGCAGCCCAACAGGGGGGCGAGAGACCCAGTACTTC.

CDR3 protein: CATSREGTGRGNTEAFF. The CDR3 DNA reads TGTGCCACCAGCAGGGAAGGGACAGGTCGGGGGAACACTGAAGCTTTCTTT. V usage is TRBV15 and J usage is TRBJ1-1, with TRBD1 matching 8 bases. CDR3 size: 17 residues. The junction had 10 bases not matched to a gene; V was cut back by 3 bases and J by 1 base. CDR1 and CDR2 (germline): LNHNV, YYDKDF (reference sequence).

The chain couples TRBV29-1 to TRBJ1-5; D may be TRBD1 (5 bases). The germline gives CDR1 SQVTM, CDR2 ANQGSEA. The germline V and J ends were trimmed by 0 bases and 1 base, with 10 bases remaining between them. The CDR3 has 15 amino acids. The CDR3 loop reads CSVEDLGGSNQPQHF. The CDR3 bases are TGCAGCGTTGAAGATCTGGGGGGGAGCAATCAGCCCCAGCATTTT.

In its sample, this clone was seen once. The chain joins TRBV12-5 to TRBJ2-3; 8 bases fit TRBD1. CDR1 and CDR2 from the germline V gene are LGHNT and FRNRAP. Germline trimming cut 4 bases from V and 6 bases from J; bases unmatched to any gene: 9. This CDR3 is built from 15 residues. The CDR3, as DNA: TGTGCTAGTGGTTCGGACAGGGTGATGTCGGATACGCAGTATTTT. The encoded protein is CASGSDRVMSDTQYF.

The rearrangement links TRBV29-1 to TRBJ2-3, with 8 bases that match TRBD1. The germline CDR1 and CDR2 sequences are SQVTM and ANQGSEA. This CDR3 has 14 residues. Germline trimming cut 4 bases from V and 2 bases from J; bases unmatched to any gene: 5. DNA for the CDR3: TGCAGCGTTGGGACAGGGAGCTTCACAGATACGCAGTATTTT. Its protein product is CSVGTGSFTDTQYF.

The chain links TRBV4-1 to TRBJ2-3, with D unresolved. From germline, CDR1 is MGHRA and CDR2 YSYEKL. The V gene lost 6 bases and the J gene lost 6 bases, with 10 bases spanning the gap. The CDR3 totals 12 residues. The CDR3 nucleotides are TGCGCCAGCAGATCCATCGGGGATACGCAGTATTTT. It yields the protein CASRSIGDTQYF.

This clone occurred a few times. The CDR3 loop reads CASSPRDDRGYTF. CDR3 coding DNA: TGTGCCAGTAGTCCCAGGGACGATCGTGGCTACACCTTC. The rearrangement uses TRBV19 and TRBJ1-2, with D perhaps matching TRBD1 (5 bases). V shed 5 bases and J shed 7 bases, with 14 bases lying between them. The CDR3 is made up of 13 amino acids. From germline, CDR1 is LNHDA and CDR2 SQIVND (reference sequence).

The rearrangement joins TRBV2 to TRBJ2-2; D uncertain. Trimming took off 6 bases at V and 5 bases at J, with 10 bases between the two ends. This CDR3 comprises 13 residues. CDR1 and CDR2 from the germline V gene are SNHLY and FYNNEI. This CDR3 reads CASRVDSTGELFF. The DNA for the CDR3 is TGTGCCAGCAGGGTCGATTCTACCGGGGAGCTGTTTTTT.

The rearrangement links TRBV7-3 to TRBJ1-2; D gene unclear. From germline, CDR1 is SGHTA and CDR2 FQGTGA. The germline V and J ends were trimmed by 1 base and 2 bases, with 8 bases remaining between them. The CDR3 totals 14 residues. The CDR3 nucleotides read TGTGCCAGCAGCTTAAATGGGCAGAACTATGGCTACACCTTC. Translated: CASSLNGQNYGYTF.

The chain recombines TRBV27 with TRBJ1-1; the D gene is possibly TRBD1 (6 bases). The CDR3 contains 14 residues. Trimming left V 4 bases short and J 1 base short, with 10 bases between. CDR1 is MNHEY, CDR2 SMNVEV, per germline (reference sequence). The CDR3 bases are TGTGCCAGCAGTTCGGACAGAAGGAACACTGAAGCTTTCTTT. Translated: CASSSDRRNTEAFF.

This clone was observed a single time. The chain recombines TRBV18 with TRBJ1-5; D possibly corresponds to TRBD1 (5 bases). The CDR3 contains 15 residues. Trimming stripped 2 bases from V and 3 bases from J, with 11 bases between. Per the germline V gene, CDR1 is KGHSH and CDR2 is LQKENI. The chain's CDR3 is CASSPGDGINQPQHF. The CDR3 region has the DNA TGTGCCAGCTCACCAGGGGACGGGATCAATCAGCCCCAGCATTTT.

For this clone: It is likely a read error, because the conserved phenylalanine at the end of the CDR3 is missing. Because the CDR3's place on the DNA is in doubt, the DNA is left out and the CDR3 is given as listed by TCRdb. This chain links TRBV5-4 with TRBJ1-1. Germline CDR1 SGHNT, CDR2 YYREEE (reference sequence). The CDR3 is 12 amino acids in total, end residues counted. CDR3: CASSLVGAGLST.

The chain uses TRBV11-2 and TRBJ2-5, with D possibly being TRBD1 or TRBD2 (5 bases each). CDR3 length: 15 residues. Germline V lookup: CDR1 SGHAT, CDR2 FQNNGV. V was cut by 8 bases and J by 1 base, with 17 bases left in between. The CDR3 here is CASDGTFTFQETQYF. CDR3 sequence (DNA): TGTGCCAGCGACGGGACCTTTACTTTCCAAGAGACCCAGTACTTC.

The chain carries TRBV5-1 and TRBJ2-3, with 8 bases fitting TRBD1. V gave up 4 bases and J gave up 4 bases; unmatched junction bases: 5. The germline CDR1 and CDR2 sequences are SGHRS and YFSETQ. The CDR3 totals 14 residues. The CDR3 region is CASSPTGAPDTQYF. In DNA, the CDR3 is TGCGCCAGCAGCCCGACAGGGGCCCCAGATACGCAGTATTTT. Based on the CDR3 plus reference TRBV5-1 and TRBJ2-3, the full variable domain is KAGVTQTPRYLIKTRGQQVTLSCSPISGHRSVSWYQQTPGQGLQFLFEYFSETQRNKGNFPGRFSGRQFSNSRSEMNVSTLELGDSALYLCASSPTGAPDTQYFGPGTRLTVL.

The V gene is TRBV5-1, the J gene TRBJ2-1; a weak D match, TRBD1 (6 bases). Trimming took off 2 bases at V and 0 bases at J, with 9 bases between the two ends. The CDR3 totals 15 residues. The V gene's germline CDR1 is SGHRS and CDR2 YFSETQ. CDR3 amino acids: CASSFGQNSYNEQFF. The DNA of the CDR3 is TGCGCCAGCAGCTTCGGACAGAACTCCTACAATGAGCAGTTCTTC. The full variable domain, with the rest looked up from reference TRBV5-1 and TRBJ2-1, is KAGVTQTPRYLIKTRGQQVTLSCSPISGHRSVSWYQQTPGQGLQFLFEYFSETQRNKGNFPGRFSGRQFSNSRSEMNVSTLELGDSALYLCASSFGQNSYNEQFFGPGTRLTVL.

The rearrangement joins TRBV7-2 to TRBJ1-2; 12 bases align to TRBD1. The V gene's germline CDR1 is SGHTA and CDR2 FQGNSA. The CDR3 runs 12 residues. The ends lost 4 bases at V and 14 bases at J; junction bases unmatched: 5. In DNA, the CDR3 is TGTGCCAGCAGCTCAGGGACAGGGGGCTCTACCTTC. Translated: CASSSGTGGSTF.

A few counts support this clone. The gene calls are TRBV2 and TRBJ2-7; D call uncertain. CDR3 size: 13 residues. Deletions cut 3 bases from V and 0 bases from J, with 6 bases between. Germline V CDR1 and CDR2: SNHLY, FYNNEI. The CDR3 loop is CASSEGSSYEQYF. DNA of the CDR3: TGTGCCAGCAGTGAGGGCAGCTCCTACGAGCAGTACTTC.

The rearrangement joins TRBV28 to TRBJ1-5; 7 bases match TRBD1. This CDR3 has 14 residues. V lost 4 bases, J lost 10 bases, and 10 bases stayed unmatched. Germline CDR1 and CDR2: MDHEN and SYDVKM. CDR3 residues: CASSWTGEKGPQHF. The CDR3 DNA reads as TGTGCCAGCAGTTGGACAGGAGAAAAGGGCCCCCAGCATTTT.

V and J are TRBV7-3 and TRBJ1-6; D perhaps matches TRBD1 (6 bases). V shed 2 bases and J shed 13 bases, with 15 bases lying between them. Germline V gene data show CDR1 as SGHTA and CDR2 as FQGTGA. CDR3 length: 14 amino acids. The CDR3 nucleotides read TGTGCCAGCAGCTTAGGGGGCTCTAATAATCCCCTCCACTTT. Amino acids: CASSLGGSNNPLHF.

This rearrangement joins TRBV18 to TRBJ2-7, with 8 bases fitting TRBD1. CDR3 length: 15 residues. V was clipped by 4 bases and J by 2 bases; unmatched bases: 7. Germline CDR1 reads KGHSH; CDR2 reads LQKENI. The CDR3 spells CASSQPDRGAYEQYF. The DNA of the CDR3 is TGTGCCAGCTCACAGCCCGACAGGGGAGCCTACGAGCAGTACTTC.

The J gene is TRBJ1-1, the V gene TRBV19, with 7 bases that match TRBD1. Germline trimming cut 5 bases from V and 5 bases from J; bases unmatched to any gene: 8. CDR1 is LNHDA, CDR2 SQIVND, per germline (reference sequence). There are 14 residues in the CDR3. CDR3: CASSPPRGTTEAFF. CDR3 coding DNA: TGTGCCAGTAGTCCACCCAGGGGGACAACTGAAGCTTTCTTT.

In the case of this clone: This sample includes further DNA sequences coding for the same CDR3. The rearrangement links TRBV7-9 to TRBJ2-7, with D unclear. CDR1 is SEHNR, CDR2 FQNEAQ, per germline (reference sequence). With 1 base removed from V and 4 bases from J, the gap between germline ends came to 5 bases. This CDR3 is 12 amino acids long. This CDR3 is CASSLVGYEQYF. CDR3 nucleotides: TGTGCCAGCAGCTTAGTGGGTTACGAGCAGTACTTC.

The chain carries TRBV7-8 and TRBJ1-2, with D tentatively TRBD1 (6 bases). The germline V and J ends were trimmed by 1 base and 4 bases, with 13 bases remaining between them. The germline CDR1 and CDR2 sequences are SGHVS and FQNEAQ. This CDR3 contains 15 residues. The CDR3 reads CASSLVGRGPYGYTF. Here the CDR3 DNA reads TGTGCCAGCAGCTTAGTCGGCAGGGGCCCCTATGGCTACACCTTC.

The rearrangement links TRBV28 to TRBJ2-7; TRBD1 aligns across 8 bases. The CDR3 sequence is 14 residues long. Germline CDR1 is MDHEN and CDR2 is SYDVKM. Unmatched junction bases numbered 10, after V lost 8 bases and J lost 4 bases. The CDR3 DNA reads TGTGCCAGCGGTCTCCCAGGGGGCCCATACGAGCAGTACTTC. This translates into CASGLPGGPYEQYF.

This rearrangement joins TRBV6-5 to TRBJ2-3, with TRBD2 matching over 8 bases. The V gene end was trimmed by 0 bases and the J gene end by 9 bases; junction bases not matched to a gene: 11. The CDR3 consists of 16 residues. The germline V gene has CDR1 MNHEY and CDR2 SVGAGI. The CDR3 is CASSYSSRGALGTQYF. As DNA, the CDR3 is TGTGCCAGCAGTTACTCGTCGCGGGGGGCCCTCGGGACGCAGTATTTT.

The chain employs TRBV28 and TRBJ1-1; D is unclear. Trimming took 7 bases from V and 1 from J, leaving 10 bases between them. The CDR3 sequence is 13 residues long. Germline CDR1 MDHEN, CDR2 SYDVKM. CDR3 residues: CASKGLRNTEAFF. The CDR3 DNA sequence: TGTGCCAGCAAGGGTCTCCGGAACACTGAAGCTTTCTTT.

CDR3 DNA: TGTGCCAGTAGTATCCCGCAACAGGGGGTACCGTACACTGAAGCTTTCTTT. It is translated as CASSIPQQGVPYTEAFF. The V call is TRBV19, the J call TRBJ1-1; 8 bases are a match to TRBD1. Germline-derived CDR1 and CDR2 are LNHDA and SQIVND (reference sequence). CDR3 size: 17 residues. V gave up 3 bases and J gave up 3 bases; unmatched junction bases: 12.